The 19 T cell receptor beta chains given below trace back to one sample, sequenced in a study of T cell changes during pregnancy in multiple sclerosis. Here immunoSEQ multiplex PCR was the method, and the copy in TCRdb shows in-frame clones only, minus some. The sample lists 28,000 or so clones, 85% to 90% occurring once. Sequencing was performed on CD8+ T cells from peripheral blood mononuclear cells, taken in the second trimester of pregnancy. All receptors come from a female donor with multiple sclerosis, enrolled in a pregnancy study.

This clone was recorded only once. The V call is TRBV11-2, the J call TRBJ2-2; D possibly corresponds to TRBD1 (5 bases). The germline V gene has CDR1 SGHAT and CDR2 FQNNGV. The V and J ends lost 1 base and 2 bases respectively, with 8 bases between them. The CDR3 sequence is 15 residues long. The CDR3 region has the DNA TGTGCCAGCAGCTTAGGCCAGGGCAACACCGGGGAGCTGTTTTTT. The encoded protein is CASSLGQGNTGELFF.

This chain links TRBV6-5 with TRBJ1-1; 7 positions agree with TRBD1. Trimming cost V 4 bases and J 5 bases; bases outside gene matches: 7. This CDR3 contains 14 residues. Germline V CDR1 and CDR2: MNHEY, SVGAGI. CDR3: CASSWTGPSTEAFF. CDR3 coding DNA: TGTGCCAGCAGTTGGACAGGCCCGTCGACTGAAGCTTTCTTT.

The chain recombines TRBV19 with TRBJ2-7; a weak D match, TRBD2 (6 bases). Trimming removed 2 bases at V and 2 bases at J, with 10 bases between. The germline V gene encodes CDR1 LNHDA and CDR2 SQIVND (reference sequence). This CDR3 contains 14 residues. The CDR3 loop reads CASSISGEAYEQYF. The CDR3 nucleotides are TGTGCCAGTAGTATATCGGGGGAGGCCTACGAGCAGTACTTC. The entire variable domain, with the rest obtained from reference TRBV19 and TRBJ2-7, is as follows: DGGITQSPKYLFRKEGQNVTLSCEQNLNHDAMYWYRQDPGQGLRLIYYSQIVNDFQKGDIAEGYSVSREKKESFPLTVTSAQKNPTAFYLCASSISGEAYEQYFGPGTRLTVT.

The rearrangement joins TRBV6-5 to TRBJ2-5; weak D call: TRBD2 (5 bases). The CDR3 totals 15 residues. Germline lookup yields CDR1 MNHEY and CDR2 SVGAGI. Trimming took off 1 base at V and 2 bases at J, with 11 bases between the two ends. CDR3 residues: CASSYFHGKQETQYF. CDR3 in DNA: TGTGCCAGCAGTTACTTCCACGGGAAACAAGAGACCCAGTACTTC.

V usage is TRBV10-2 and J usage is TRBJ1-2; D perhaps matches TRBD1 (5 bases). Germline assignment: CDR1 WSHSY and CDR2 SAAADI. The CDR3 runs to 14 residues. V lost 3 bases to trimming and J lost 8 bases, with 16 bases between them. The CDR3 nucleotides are TGCGCCAGCAGTGACCAACGCCAGGGCAGCGGCTACACCTTC. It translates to CASSDQRQGSGYTF.

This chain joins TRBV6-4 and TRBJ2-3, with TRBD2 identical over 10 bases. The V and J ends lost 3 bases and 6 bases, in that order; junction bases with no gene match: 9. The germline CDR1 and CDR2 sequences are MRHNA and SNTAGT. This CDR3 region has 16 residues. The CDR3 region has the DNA TGTGCCAGCAGTGAGGATAGCGGGGGGCCGTGGGATACGCAGTATTTT. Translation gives CASSEDSGGPWDTQYF.

The CDR3: CASSLGASGREQYF. CDR3 DNA sequence: TGTGCCAGCAGTTTAGGGGCGAGTGGTCGCGAGCAGTACTTC. The V and J genes are TRBV27 and TRBJ2-7; D may be TRBD1 (5 bases). This CDR3 is 14 amino acids long. CDR1 and CDR2 (germline): MNHEY, SMNVEV (reference sequence). Trimming stripped 2 bases from V and 6 bases from J, with 14 bases between.

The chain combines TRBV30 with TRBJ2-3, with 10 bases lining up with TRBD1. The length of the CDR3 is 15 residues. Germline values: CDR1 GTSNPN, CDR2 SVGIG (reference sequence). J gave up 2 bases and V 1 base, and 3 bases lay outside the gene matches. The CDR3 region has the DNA TGTGCCTGGAGTGCCGGGACAGGGGTCACAGATACGCAGTATTTT. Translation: CAWSAGTGVTDTQYF. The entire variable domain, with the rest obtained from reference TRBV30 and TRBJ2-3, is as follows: SQTIHQWPATLVQPVGSPLSLECTVEGTSNPNLYWYRQAAGRGLQLLFYSVGIGQISSEVPQNLSASRPQDRQFILSSKKLLLSDSGFYLCAWSAGTGVTDTQYFGPGTRLTVL.

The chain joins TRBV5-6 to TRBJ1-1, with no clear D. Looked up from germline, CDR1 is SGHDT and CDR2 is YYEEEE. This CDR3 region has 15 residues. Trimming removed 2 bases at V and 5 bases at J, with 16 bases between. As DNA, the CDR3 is TGTGCCAGCAGCTTACCTGTTCGAGGGAAAACTGAAGCTTTCTTT. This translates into CASSLPVRGKTEAFF.

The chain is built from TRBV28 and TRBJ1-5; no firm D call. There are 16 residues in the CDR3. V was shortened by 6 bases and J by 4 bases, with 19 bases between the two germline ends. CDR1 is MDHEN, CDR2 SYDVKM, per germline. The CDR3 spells CASRLSTGVINQPQHF. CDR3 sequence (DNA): TGTGCCAGCAGACTTAGCACTGGAGTGATAAATCAGCCCCAGCATTTT.

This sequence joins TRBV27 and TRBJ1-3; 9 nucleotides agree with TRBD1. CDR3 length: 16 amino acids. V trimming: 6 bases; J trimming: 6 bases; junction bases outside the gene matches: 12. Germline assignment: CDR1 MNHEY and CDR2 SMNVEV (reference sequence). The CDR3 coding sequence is TGTGCCAGCAGCTCAGCGGGACAGGGTGAGACAAACACCATATATTTT. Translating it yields CASSSAGQGETNTIYF.

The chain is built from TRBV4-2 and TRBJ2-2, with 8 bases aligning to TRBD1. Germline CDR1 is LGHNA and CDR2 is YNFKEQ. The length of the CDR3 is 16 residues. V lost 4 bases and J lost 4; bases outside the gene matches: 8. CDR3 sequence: CASSPTGDGGTGELFF. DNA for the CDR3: TGTGCCAGCAGCCCGACAGGGGACGGGGGCACCGGGGAGCTGTTTTTT.

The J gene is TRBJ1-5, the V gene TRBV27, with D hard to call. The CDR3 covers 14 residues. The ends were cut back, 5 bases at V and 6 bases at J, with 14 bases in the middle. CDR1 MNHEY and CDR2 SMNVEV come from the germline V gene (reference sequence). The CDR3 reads CASSLRGGLQPQHF. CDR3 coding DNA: TGTGCCAGCAGTCTCCGAGGAGGGCTTCAGCCCCAGCATTTT.

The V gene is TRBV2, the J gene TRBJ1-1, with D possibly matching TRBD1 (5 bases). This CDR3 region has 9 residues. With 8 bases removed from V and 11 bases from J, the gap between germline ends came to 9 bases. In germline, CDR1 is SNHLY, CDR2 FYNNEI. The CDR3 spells CASGAGAFF. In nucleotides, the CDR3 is TGTGCCAGCGGGGCTGGTGCTTTCTTT.

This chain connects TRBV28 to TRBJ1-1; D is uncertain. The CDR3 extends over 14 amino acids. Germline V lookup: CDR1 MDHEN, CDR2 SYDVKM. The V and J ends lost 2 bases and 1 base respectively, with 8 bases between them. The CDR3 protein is CASSLVSRNTEAFF. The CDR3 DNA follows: TGTGCCAGCAGTTTAGTGTCCCGGAACACTGAAGCTTTCTTT.

CDR3 sequence (DNA): TGTGCCAGCAGCTTGTTCCAGTCCTATTCACCCCTCCACTTT. This translates into CASSLFQSYSPLHF. This chain links TRBV11-2 with TRBJ1-6, with no clear D. This CDR3 region has 14 residues. Deletions cut 3 bases from V and 8 bases from J, with 11 bases between. Germline loops: CDR1 SGHAT, CDR2 FQNNGV. The whole variable domain, remainder taken from reference TRBV11-2 and TRBJ1-6, is EAGVAQSPRYKIIEKRQSVAFWCNPISGHATLYWYQQILGQGPKLLIQFQNNGVVDDSQLPKDRFSAERLKGVDSTLKIQPAKLEDSAVYLCASSLFQSYSPLHFGNGTRLTVT.

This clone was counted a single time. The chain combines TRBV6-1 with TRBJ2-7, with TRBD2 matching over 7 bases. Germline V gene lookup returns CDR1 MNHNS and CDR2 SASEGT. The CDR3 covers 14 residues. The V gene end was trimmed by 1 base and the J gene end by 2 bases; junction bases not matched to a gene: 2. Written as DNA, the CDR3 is TGTGCCAGCAGTGAAGGGGGGGGACCCTACGAGCAGTACTTC. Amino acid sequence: CASSEGGGPYEQYF.

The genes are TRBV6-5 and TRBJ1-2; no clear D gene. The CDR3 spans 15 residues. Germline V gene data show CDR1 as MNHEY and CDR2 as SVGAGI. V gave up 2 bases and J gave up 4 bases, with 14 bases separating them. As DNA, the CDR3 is TGTGCCAGCAGTTACGCGGGTGCCGCCTTCTATGGCTACACCTTC. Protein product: CASSYAGAAFYGYTF.

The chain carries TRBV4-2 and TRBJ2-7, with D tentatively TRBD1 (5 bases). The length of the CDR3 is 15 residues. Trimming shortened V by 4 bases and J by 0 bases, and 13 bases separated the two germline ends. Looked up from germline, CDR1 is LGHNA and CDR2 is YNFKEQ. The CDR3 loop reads CASSPTRQISYEQYF. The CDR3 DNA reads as TGTGCCAGCAGCCCCACCCGACAGATCTCCTACGAGCAGTACTTC.